This T cell receptor beta chain was sequenced in a study of beta chain features in type 1 diabetes. General study points: It was among patients, rather than healthy donors, that naive, central memory and Treg TCRB repertoires appeared more similar. Moderate but significant shortening of TCRB CDR3s was recorded in all four CD4+ subsets from Type 1 diabetes patients.

Of the isolated RNA, all was reverse transcribed, and so the sequenced material was expressed TCRB transcripts. The average read count of naive, central memory and regulatory T cell samples was approximately 3.5 million. This table comes from immunoSEQ multiplex PCR, and its TCRdb copy is limited to in-frame clones, with some not included. The sample includes about 340,000 clones, about 13% of them seen just once. Germline V gives CDR1 SGDLS, CDR2 YYNGEE. V lost 4 bases, J lost 10 bases, and 16 bases lay in between. This CDR3 has 13 residues. Regarding this clone: Its antigen is as yet unknown.

The TCR sequence derives from a woman aged 18 to 35 with type 1 diabetes. The V gene is TRBV9, the J gene TRBJ2-3; D remains ambiguous. Source material: naive CD4+ T cells from blood. The CDR3 DNA reads TGTGCCAGCAGCACAAGACTCCTCTCACCGCAGTATTTT. Amino acids: CASSTRLLSPQYF.